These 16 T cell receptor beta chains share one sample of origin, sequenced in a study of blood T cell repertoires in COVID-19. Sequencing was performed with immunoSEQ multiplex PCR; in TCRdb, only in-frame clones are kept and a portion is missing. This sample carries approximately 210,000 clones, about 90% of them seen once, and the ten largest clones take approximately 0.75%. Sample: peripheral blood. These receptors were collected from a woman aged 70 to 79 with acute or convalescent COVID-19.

The CDR3 DNA sequence: TGTGCCAGCAGCTTGCCCGGGGGGCGAATCTCTGGAAACACCATATATTTT. It encodes CASSLPGGRISGNTIYF. The chain links TRBV5-5 to TRBJ1-3; weak D call: TRBD1 (6 bases). V shed 1 base and J shed 0 bases, with 14 bases lying between them. The CDR3 consists of 17 residues. The germline CDR1 and CDR2 sequences are SGHKS and YYEKEE (reference sequence).

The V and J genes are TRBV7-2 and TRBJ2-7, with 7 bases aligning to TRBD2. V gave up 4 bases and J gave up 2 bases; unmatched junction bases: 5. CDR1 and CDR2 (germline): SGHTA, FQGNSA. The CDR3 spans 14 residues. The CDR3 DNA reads TGTGCCAGCAGCTCCTACCTAGCGGCCTACGAGCAGTACTTC. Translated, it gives CASSSYLAAYEQYF.

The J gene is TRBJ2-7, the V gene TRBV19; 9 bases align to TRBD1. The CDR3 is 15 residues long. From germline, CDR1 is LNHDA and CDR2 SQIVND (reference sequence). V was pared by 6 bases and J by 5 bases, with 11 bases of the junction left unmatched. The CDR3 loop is CASRNLKDRGNEQYF. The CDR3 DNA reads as TGTGCCAGTAGGAACTTAAAGGACAGGGGAAACGAGCAGTACTTC. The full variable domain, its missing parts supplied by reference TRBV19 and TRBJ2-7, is DGGITQSPKYLFRKEGQNVTLSCEQNLNHDAMYWYRQDPGQGLRLIYYSQIVNDFQKGDIAEGYSVSREKKESFPLTVTSAQKNPTAFYLCASRNLKDRGNEQYFGPGTRLTVT.

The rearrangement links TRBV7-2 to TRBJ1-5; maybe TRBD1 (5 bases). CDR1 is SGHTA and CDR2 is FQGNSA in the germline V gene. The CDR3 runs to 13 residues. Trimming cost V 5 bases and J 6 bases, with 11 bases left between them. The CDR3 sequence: CASSPGGGQPQHF. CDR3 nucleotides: TGTGCCAGCAGCCCTGGGGGAGGTCAGCCCCAGCATTTT.

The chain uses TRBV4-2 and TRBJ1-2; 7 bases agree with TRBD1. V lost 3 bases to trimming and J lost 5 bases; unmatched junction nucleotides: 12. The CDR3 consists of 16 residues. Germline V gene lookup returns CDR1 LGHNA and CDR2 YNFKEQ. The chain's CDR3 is CASSQKGAGEEYGYTF. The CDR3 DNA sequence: TGTGCCAGCAGCCAGAAGGGGGCAGGGGAGGAGTATGGCTACACCTTC.

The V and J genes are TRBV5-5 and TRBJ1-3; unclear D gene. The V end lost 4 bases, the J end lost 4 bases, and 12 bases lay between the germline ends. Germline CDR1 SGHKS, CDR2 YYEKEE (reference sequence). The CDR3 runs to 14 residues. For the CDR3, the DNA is TGTGCCAGCAGCCTAAATTTGCGGGGAAACACCATATATTTT. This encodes CASSLNLRGNTIYF.

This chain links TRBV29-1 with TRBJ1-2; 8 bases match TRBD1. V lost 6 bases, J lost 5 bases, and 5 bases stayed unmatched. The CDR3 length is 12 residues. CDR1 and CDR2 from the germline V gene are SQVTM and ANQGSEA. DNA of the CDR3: TGCAGCGTCGGAGGACAGGGATATGGCTACACCTTC. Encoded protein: CSVGGQGYGYTF. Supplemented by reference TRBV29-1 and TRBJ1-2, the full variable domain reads SAVISQKPSRDICQRGTSLTIQCQVDSQVTMMFWYRQQPGQSLTLIATANQGSEATYESGFVIDKFPISRPNLTFSTLTVSNMSPEDSSIYLCSVGGQGYGYTFGSGTRLTVV.

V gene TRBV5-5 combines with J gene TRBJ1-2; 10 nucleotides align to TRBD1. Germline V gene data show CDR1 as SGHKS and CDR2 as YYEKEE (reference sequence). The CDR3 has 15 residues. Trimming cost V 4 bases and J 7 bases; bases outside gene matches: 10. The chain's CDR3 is CASSASGQGETGYTF. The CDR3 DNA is TGTGCCAGCAGCGCCTCAGGACAGGGGGAGACTGGCTACACCTTC.

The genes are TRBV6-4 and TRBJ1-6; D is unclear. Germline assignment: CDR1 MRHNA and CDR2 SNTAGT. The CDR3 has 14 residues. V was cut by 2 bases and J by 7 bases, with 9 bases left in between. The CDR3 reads CASSDRGENSPLHF. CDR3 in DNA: TGTGCCAGCAGTGACAGAGGAGAAAATTCACCCCTCCACTTT.

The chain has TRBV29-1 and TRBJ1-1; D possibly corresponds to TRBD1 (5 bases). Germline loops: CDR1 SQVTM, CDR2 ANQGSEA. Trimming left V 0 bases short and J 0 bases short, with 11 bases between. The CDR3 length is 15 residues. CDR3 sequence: CSVEDRKGLNTEAFF. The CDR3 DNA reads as TGCAGCGTTGAAGATCGTAAGGGGTTGAACACTGAAGCTTTCTTT.

The CDR3 loop reads CSVLPGDRGTQYF. Here the CDR3 DNA reads TGCAGCGTTCTCCCAGGGGATAGAGGGACCCAGTACTTC. This chain connects TRBV29-1 to TRBJ2-5; a possible D gene is TRBD1 (6 bases). Germline V lookup: CDR1 SQVTM, CDR2 ANQGSEA. CDR3 length: 13 amino acids. Trimming removed 5 bases from V and 7 bases from J, with 17 bases in between.

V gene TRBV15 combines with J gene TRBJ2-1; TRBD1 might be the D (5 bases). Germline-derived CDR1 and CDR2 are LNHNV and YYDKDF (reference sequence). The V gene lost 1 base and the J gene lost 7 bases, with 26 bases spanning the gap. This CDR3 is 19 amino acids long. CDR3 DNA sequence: TGTGCCACCAGCAGAGCCTATCAGGACCCTAAGGGGCCTAGGAATGAGCAGTTCTTC. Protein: CATSRAYQDPKGPRNEQFF.

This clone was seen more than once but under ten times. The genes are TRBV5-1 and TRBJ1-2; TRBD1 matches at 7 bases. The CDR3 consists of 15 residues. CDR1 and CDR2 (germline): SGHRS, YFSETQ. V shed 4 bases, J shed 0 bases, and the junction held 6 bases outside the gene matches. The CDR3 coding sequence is TGCGCCAGCAGCCTGCTCGGACAGGCTAACTATGGCTACACCTTC. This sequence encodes CASSLLGQANYGYTF.

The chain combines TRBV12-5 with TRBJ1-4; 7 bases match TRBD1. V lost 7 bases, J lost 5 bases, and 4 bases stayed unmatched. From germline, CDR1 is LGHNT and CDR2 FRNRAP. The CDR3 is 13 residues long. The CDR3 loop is CASALQGNEKLFF. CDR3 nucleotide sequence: TGTGCTAGTGCCCTACAGGGGAATGAAAAACTGTTTTTT.

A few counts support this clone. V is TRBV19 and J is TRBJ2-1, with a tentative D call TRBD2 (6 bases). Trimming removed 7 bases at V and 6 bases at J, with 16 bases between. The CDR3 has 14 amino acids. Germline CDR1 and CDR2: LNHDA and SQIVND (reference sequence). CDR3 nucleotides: TGTGCCAGTAATGGACGGGAGCTCGGCAATGAGCAGTTCTTC. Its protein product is CASNGRELGNEQFF.

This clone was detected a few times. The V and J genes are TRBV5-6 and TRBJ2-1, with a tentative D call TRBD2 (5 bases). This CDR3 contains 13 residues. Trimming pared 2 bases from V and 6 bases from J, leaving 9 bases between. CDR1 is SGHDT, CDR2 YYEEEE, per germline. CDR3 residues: CASSLPGTNEQFF. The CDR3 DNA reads TGTGCCAGCAGCTTACCGGGAACCAATGAGCAGTTCTTC.